This T cell receptor beta chain was observed in a study of cytomegalovirus exposure and HLA in healthy donors. Study-level background: Among the roughly 380 donors who were genotyped, around 77% fell in the genetic ancestry cluster that is associated with self-reported Caucasian donors. Study-level results: Only CMV serostatus was available as immune exposure information.

The V end lost 2 bases, the J end lost 1 base, and 9 bases lay between the germline ends. Germline V CDR1 and CDR2: SGHRS, YFSETQ. This CDR3 is 14 amino acids long. About this clone: Its antigen is as yet unknown.

There were likely unrecorded immune exposures, though donors were nominally healthy when sampled. The PCR used 60 Vbeta and 13 Jbeta primers. Per the original methods: Later, roughly 86 million unique TCR beta chains were counted in an analysis, and around 11 million of them were shared. Sequenced by immunoSEQ multiplex PCR; TCRdb stores in-frame clones only, minus some. V and J calls and clone size are given by that table; D and trimming were obtained from the DNA. Among about 170,000 clones listed, 73% were seen once. The receptor was derived from a woman aged 18-29 years in good health and CMV-seropositive. The chain recombines TRBV5-1 with TRBJ1-1; no clear D. Sequencing input: PBMCs. For the CDR3, the DNA is TGCGCCAGCAGCTTCGACCCAGGGAACACTGAAGCTTTCTTT. This sequence encodes CASSFDPGNTEAFF.